This paragraph reports one T cell receptor (beta chain). The sample originates from a study of blood T cell repertoires in COVID-19. The V gene's germline CDR1 is SEHNR and CDR2 FQNEAQ (reference sequence). Losses at the gene ends were 1 base for V and 7 bases for J; bases not matched to a gene: 11. The CDR3 is 16 amino acids. Profiled with immunoSEQ multiplex PCR; TCRdb holds only in-frame clones, not every one. The table records about 60,000 clones, 85% of them present only once. The sequence was obtained from a human donor in a cohort sampled during active COVID-19. V gene TRBV7-9 combines with J gene TRBJ2-7; 9 positions agree with TRBD2. The sequencing sample was made of peripheral blood. The CDR3 nucleotides read TGTGCCAGCAGCTTAGGCGGCGGGGGGGTTCCCTTGGAGCAGTACTTC. This codes for CASSLGGGGVPLEQYF.